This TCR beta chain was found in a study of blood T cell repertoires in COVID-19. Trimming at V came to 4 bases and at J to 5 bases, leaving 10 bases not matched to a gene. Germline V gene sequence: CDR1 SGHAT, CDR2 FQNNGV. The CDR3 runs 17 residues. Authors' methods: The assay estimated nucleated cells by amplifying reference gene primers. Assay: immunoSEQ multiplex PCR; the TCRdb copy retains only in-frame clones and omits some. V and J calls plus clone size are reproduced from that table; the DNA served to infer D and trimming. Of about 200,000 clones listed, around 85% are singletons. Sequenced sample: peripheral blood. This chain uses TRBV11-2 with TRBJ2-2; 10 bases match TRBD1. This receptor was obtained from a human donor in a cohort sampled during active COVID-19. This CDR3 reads CASSSTRDRGLTGELFF. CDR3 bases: TGTGCCAGCAGCTCCACCCGGGACAGGGGTTTAACCGGGGAGCTGTTTTTT.